This TCR beta chain was obtained from a study of T-cell reconstitution after alpha-beta-depleted transplantation in children. Study-wide results and limits: T-cell counts and diversity at one year post-transplant came mainly from newly produced T cells. Alpha-beta T cells present about two months after transplant were reported to originate from several hundred expanded graft clones.

Germline V gives CDR1 SGHAT, CDR2 FQDESV (reference sequence). V was clipped by 1 base and J by 3 bases; unmatched bases: 8. This CDR3 is built from 17 residues. This clonotype was detected only a few times. Antigen specificity is unknown. Unique molecular identifiers were used in preparing the TCRbeta library. MiXCR was run by TCRdb on the PCR reads, yielding one entry per CDR3 protein. The sample carries around 270,000 distinct CDR3 sequences, 10% recorded once. This chain connects TRBV11-1 to TRBJ2-3; 9 nucleotides match TRBD2. The receptor's source is a boy less than two years old with acute myeloid leukemia, due to receive a stem cell transplant. The sequencing here drew on PBMCs, taken before TCRalphabeta/CD19-depleted stem cell transplant. The CDR3 reads CASSLEGTSSGTDTQYF. The CDR3 bases are TGTGCCAGCAGCTTAGAGGGGACTAGCTCCGGGACAGATACGCAGTATTTT.